This T cell receptor (beta chain) was profiled in a study of blood T cell repertoires in COVID-19. The data were produced by immunoSEQ multiplex PCR, yet TCRdb's version contains in-frame clones alone and is incomplete. The sample lists more than 95,000 clones, 70% to 80% occurring once. Trimming stripped 4 bases from V and 2 bases from J, with 12 bases between. CDR1 is KGHSH and CDR2 is LQKENI in the germline V gene. This CDR3 has 14 residues. The sample was peripheral blood. The receptor was derived from a man between 65 and 80 years old with acute or convalescent COVID-19. V usage is TRBV18 and J usage is TRBJ2-7, with TRBD1 as a possible D gene (5 bases). CDR3 in DNA: TGTGCCAGCTCACTCCGGACAACCACCTACGAGCAGTACTTC. Translation: CASSLRTTTYEQYF.